Each of the 17 T cell receptor beta chains below was sequenced from the same sample in a study of blood T cell repertoires in COVID-19. Some clones are missing from TCRdb's copy, which holds only in-frame ones; the method was immunoSEQ multiplex PCR. The repertoire consists of fewer than 200,000 clones, with around 81% occurring once and the leading ten covering about 12%. The sequenced sample was peripheral blood. The receptors shown here come from a woman older than 75 with COVID-19, enrolled during active disease.

In its sample, this clone was seen a few times. In DNA, the CDR3 is TGTGCCAGCAGCCAAGGGACTAGTAGCGTCGAGCAGTACTTC. Residues: CASSQGTSSVEQYF. The gene calls are TRBV16 and TRBJ2-7; 8 bases align to TRBD2. The trim removed 2 bases at V and 6 bases at J, leaving 6 bases unmatched. Germline CDR1 and CDR2: KGHSY and FQNENV. The CDR3 contains 14 residues. Drawing the rest from reference TRBV16 and TRBJ2-7, the complete variable domain is GEEVAQTPKHLVRGEGQKAKLYCAPIKGHSYVFWYQQVLKNEFKFLISFQNENVFDETGMPKERFSAKCLPNSPCSLEIQATKLEDSAVYFCASSQGTSSVEQYFGPGTRLTVT.

The chain has TRBV19 and TRBJ1-2; TRBD1 is a possible D gene (5 bases). Trimming shortened V by 4 bases and J by 2 bases, and 8 bases separated the two germline ends. Germline loops: CDR1 LNHDA, CDR2 SQIVND (reference sequence). This CDR3 is built from 13 residues. CDR3 coding DNA: TGTGCCAGTAGTAACAGGCAAAACTATGGCTACACCTTC. This encodes CASSNRQNYGYTF.

The chain links TRBV4-1 to TRBJ1-4, with 9 bases identical to TRBD1. Germline V CDR1 and CDR2: MGHRA, YSYEKL. J gave up 6 bases and V 1 base, and 3 bases lay outside the gene matches. CDR3 size: 15 residues. The CDR3 nucleotides are TGCGCCAGCAGCCAAGGGACAGGGGCATATGAAAAACTGTTTTTT. It translates to CASSQGTGAYEKLFF.

The chain couples TRBV19 to TRBJ2-3, with a possible D match to TRBD2 (5 bases). The CDR3 length is 14 residues. Germline V gene data show CDR1 as LNHDA and CDR2 as SQIVND (reference sequence). Trimming removed 4 bases at V and 0 bases at J, with 8 bases between. The CDR3 sequence: CASSRSGSTDTQYF. DNA of the CDR3: TGTGCCAGTAGTAGATCGGGGAGCACAGATACGCAGTATTTT. The entire variable domain, with the rest obtained from reference TRBV19 and TRBJ2-3, is as follows: DGGITQSPKYLFRKEGQNVTLSCEQNLNHDAMYWYRQDPGQGLRLIYYSQIVNDFQKGDIAEGYSVSREKKESFPLTVTSAQKNPTAFYLCASSRSGSTDTQYFGPGTRLTVL.

V is TRBV7-6 and J is TRBJ2-2, with D possibly being TRBD1 (7 bases). Germline V CDR1 and CDR2: SGHVS, FNYEAQ. The CDR3 has 17 residues. Trimming stripped 2 bases from V and 5 bases from J, with 18 bases between. The CDR3 reads CASSLTRWAGGTGELFF. The CDR3 DNA reads as TGTGCCAGCAGCTTAACCCGATGGGCAGGGGGGACCGGGGAGCTGTTTTTT.

The gene calls are TRBV5-1 and TRBJ2-2; 9 nucleotides match TRBD1. Trimming took 5 bases from V and 5 from J; bases not matched to a gene: 7. This CDR3 comprises 15 residues. Germline-derived CDR1 and CDR2 are SGHRS and YFSETQ. This chain's CDR3 is CASRTGTGLTGELFF. CDR3 in DNA: TGCGCCAGCAGAACCGGGACAGGGTTAACCGGGGAGCTGTTTTTT.

This chain connects TRBV14 to TRBJ2-1, with a tentative D call TRBD2 (7 bases). The CDR3 sequence is 13 residues long. The germline V gene encodes CDR1 SGHDN and CDR2 FVKESK. The V end was cut by 1 base, the J end by 12 bases, with 13 bases between. This chain's CDR3 is CASSQGSGGRQFF. For the CDR3, the DNA is TGTGCCAGCAGCCAAGGTTCCGGGGGGCGGCAGTTCTTC.

The chain has TRBV7-6 and TRBJ2-7, with a tentative D call TRBD1 (6 bases). V was cut by 1 base and J by 0 bases, with 16 bases left in between. Germline-derived CDR1 and CDR2 are SGHVS and FNYEAQ. The CDR3 is 17 amino acids. This CDR3 is CASSLEGVRGSSYEQYF. CDR3 sequence (DNA): TGTGCCAGCAGCTTAGAGGGGGTGAGAGGGAGCTCCTACGAGCAGTACTTC.

Turning to this clone: Because the CDR3's place on the DNA is in doubt, the DNA is left out and the CDR3 is given as listed by TCRdb. The chain combines TRBV21-1 with TRBJ1-6; the DNA was not compared with TRBD1, the D call given in the table. TRBV21-1 is listed as a pseudogene. From its first to its last residue, the CDR3 has 20 amino acids. The CDR3 protein is CASSKAWAGGTSSYNSPLHF.

Only a few counts were recorded for this clone. This sequence joins TRBV27 and TRBJ1-1; D is undetermined. Germline values: CDR1 MNHEY, CDR2 SMNVEV (reference sequence). The V gene lost 2 bases and the J gene lost 5 bases, with 9 bases spanning the gap. CDR3 length equals 13 residues. CDR3 coding DNA: TGTGCCAGCAGTTTAAAGCAGAGGACTGAAGCTTTCTTT. This encodes CASSLKQRTEAFF.

V gene TRBV19 combines with J gene TRBJ2-7, with 10 bases that match TRBD1. CDR1 and CDR2 from the germline V gene are LNHDA and SQIVND (reference sequence). The CDR3 is 15 amino acids. The trim removed 6 bases at V and 5 bases at J, leaving 10 bases unmatched. CDR3 loop: CASSLSGTGVDEQYF. CDR3 DNA: TGTGCCAGTAGCCTCTCCGGGACAGGGGTTGACGAGCAGTACTTC. The entire variable domain, with the rest obtained from reference TRBV19 and TRBJ2-7, is as follows: DGGITQSPKYLFRKEGQNVTLSCEQNLNHDAMYWYRQDPGQGLRLIYYSQIVNDFQKGDIAEGYSVSREKKESFPLTVTSAQKNPTAFYLCASSLSGTGVDEQYFGPGTRLTVT.

The rearrangement joins TRBV2 to TRBJ2-7, with 7 nucleotides matching TRBD2. The CDR3 sequence is 14 residues long. J gave up 3 bases and V 6 bases, and 8 bases lay outside the gene matches. Germline values: CDR1 SNHLY, CDR2 FYNNEI. The CDR3 DNA reads as TGTGCCAGCAGGCTAGCGGAGATGAACTACGAGCAGTACTTC. Protein product: CASRLAEMNYEQYF.

The genes are TRBV6-5 and TRBJ2-7, with TRBD1 as a possible D gene (6 bases). This CDR3 spans 13 amino acids. Germline lookup yields CDR1 MNHEY and CDR2 SVGAGI. Trimming took off 6 bases at V and 1 base at J, with 10 bases between the two ends. The CDR3 here is CASSRQESYEQYF. For the CDR3, the DNA is TGTGCCAGCAGCAGACAGGAGTCCTACGAGCAGTACTTC.

This chain joins TRBV14 and TRBJ1-2, with D possibly being TRBD1 (5 bases). The CDR3 length is 16 residues. Germline-derived CDR1 and CDR2 are SGHDN and FVKESK. Trimming cost V 0 bases and J 8 bases, with 19 bases left between them. CDR3 amino acids: CASSQEPGGYPWGYTF. DNA for the CDR3: TGTGCCAGCAGCCAAGAGCCCGGGGGGTACCCTTGGGGCTACACCTTC.

The genes are TRBV5-4 and TRBJ1-2; possible D gene TRBD1, 6 bases. V dropped 5 bases and J dropped 4 bases, with 18 bases sitting between them. This CDR3 comprises 15 residues. Per the germline V gene, CDR1 is SGHNT and CDR2 is YYREEE (reference sequence). The CDR3 sequence: CASSLTGLSTYGYTF. Written as DNA, the CDR3 is TGTGCCAGCAGTCTGACAGGTCTCTCTACCTATGGCTACACCTTC.

The chain is built from TRBV27 and TRBJ2-2; D possibly corresponds to TRBD2 (6 bases). Germline loops: CDR1 MNHEY, CDR2 SMNVEV (reference sequence). This CDR3 contains 16 residues. V shed 4 bases and J shed 6 bases, with 18 bases lying between them. The DNA of the CDR3 is TGTGCCAGCAGTTCCTCCTGGGGGGACTTCGCCGGGGAGCTGTTTTTT. Translation: CASSSSWGDFAGELFF.

As to this clone: Other DNA sequences in this specimen translate into the identical CDR3. This chain joins TRBV3-1 (or the pseudogene TRBV3-2) and TRBJ2-7; D gene ambiguous. The CDR3 length is 11 residues. The ends were cut back, 4 bases at V and 3 bases at J, with 4 bases in the middle. CDR1 and CDR2 (germline): LGHDT, YNNKEL (reference sequence). The DNA for the CDR3 is TGTGCCAGCAGCCTTAACTACGAGCAGTACTTC. Translation: CASSLNYEQYF.